The 12 T cell receptor beta chains presented below share a single source sample, sequenced in a study of vaccination and CD4 T cells after COVID-19. Time point: late sampling 161 to 241 days after vaccination in three convalescent patients. Treatment noted: approximately 11-day PBMC culture with coronavirus spike peptide pools or control peptides (ViraFEST assay). Once obtained from cultured CD4+ T cells, the DNA was sequenced using the Oncomine TCR Beta short-read assay. In TCRdb, the PCR reads were re-called with MiXCR into one record per CDR3 protein. The repertoire holds about 25,000 distinct CDR3 sequences, under 40% seen once, with 2.5% to 3.5% in the top ten. No antigen has been identified for these receptors. Here the sequenced sample was CD4+ T cells from blood, cultured in vitro, taken about 7 months after SARS-CoV-2 vaccination. The receptor source for this set is a human donor who had recovered from COVID-19.

This clonotype appeared many times. The chain employs TRBV6-1 and TRBJ1-5; D not resolved. Germline assignment: CDR1 MNHNS and CDR2 SASEGT. CDR3 length equals 16 residues. V was shortened by 1 base and J by 1 base, with 11 bases between the two germline ends. The CDR3: CASSEVGFWSNQPQHF. The CDR3 DNA reads TGTGCCAGCAGTGAAGTAGGGTTTTGGAGCAATCAGCCCCAGCATTTT.

J is TRBJ2-7 and V is TRBV20-1; 8 bases agree with TRBD1. Per germline, CDR1 DFQATT and CDR2 SNEGSKA (reference sequence). CDR3 size: 13 residues. V shed 2 bases and J 7 bases; nucleotides not matched to a gene: 7. CDR3 in amino acids: CSARSQGAGEQYF. The CDR3, as DNA: TGCAGTGCTAGAAGTCAGGGGGCGGGAGAGCAGTACTTC.

This clonotype was detected once. The chain couples TRBV10-3 to TRBJ2-5; the D gene could be TRBD1 or TRBD2 (6 bases each). The germline CDR1 and CDR2 sequences are ENHRY and SYGVKD. The V end lost 2 bases, the J end lost 5 bases, and 15 bases lay between the germline ends. The CDR3 contains 15 residues. The CDR3 spells CAISEGGRGGETQYF. CDR3 DNA: TGTGCCATCAGTGAGGGAGGGAGAGGGGGGGAGACCCAGTACTTC.

The rearrangement uses TRBV19 and TRBJ2-3, with TRBD2 matching over 13 bases. V dropped 5 bases and J dropped 7; count of bases not matched to a gene: 6. Germline assignment: CDR1 LNHDA and CDR2 SQIVND (reference sequence). The CDR3 runs 15 residues. The CDR3 loop is CASSPGLAGAYTQYF. CDR3 in DNA: TGTGCCAGTAGTCCCGGACTAGCGGGGGCATATACGCAGTATTTT.

The rearrangement links TRBV27 to TRBJ1-1, with TRBD1 identical over 12 bases. CDR1 MNHEY and CDR2 SMNVEV come from the germline V gene (reference sequence). With V trimmed by 6 bases and J by 7 bases, 6 bases remained unmatched. The CDR3 runs to 14 residues. As DNA, the CDR3 is TGTGCCAGCAGCCGGGACAGGGGGCCGGATGAAGCTTTCTTT. This translates into CASSRDRGPDEAFF.

The chain's CDR3 is CASSGTGGLDGYTF. For the CDR3, the DNA is TGTGCCAGCAGTGGGACAGGGGGCCTCGACGGCTACACCTTC. The rearrangement uses TRBV6-1 and TRBJ1-2; 11 nucleotides align to TRBD1. The CDR3 runs to 14 residues. Germline V gene lookup returns CDR1 MNHNS and CDR2 SASEGT. V dropped 4 bases and J dropped 8; count of bases not matched to a gene: 6.

The chain uses TRBV20-1 and TRBJ2-5, with D uncertain. The V gene lost 0 bases and the J gene lost 7 bases, with 12 bases spanning the gap. In germline, CDR1 is DFQATT, CDR2 SNEGSKA (reference sequence). CDR3 length: 13 residues. The DNA of the CDR3 is TGCAGTGCTAGAGAATCGTCCGCTTGGACCCAGTACTTC. It yields the protein CSARESSAWTQYF.

This rearrangement joins TRBV20-1 to TRBJ2-7; the D call may be TRBD1 or TRBD2 (7 bases each). Deletions cut 6 bases from V and 1 base from J, with 13 bases between. Germline V lookup: CDR1 DFQATT, CDR2 SNEGSKA (reference sequence). This CDR3 contains 13 residues. This CDR3 is CSARGGSSYEQYF. In DNA form, the CDR3 reads TGCAGTGCCAGGGGGGGAAGTTCCTACGAGCAGTACTTC.

This clonotype turned up a few times. This sequence joins TRBV28 and TRBJ2-7; D may be TRBD1 or TRBD2 (5 bases each). Germline CDR1 MDHEN, CDR2 SYDVKM. This CDR3 contains 13 residues. The V and J ends lost 7 bases and 6 bases respectively, with 16 bases between them. CDR3 in amino acids: CASNEGSWGEQYF. The DNA for the CDR3 is TGTGCCAGCAACGAGGGGTCGTGGGGCGAGCAGTACTTC.

Judged by abundance, this clonotype is large. The rearrangement uses TRBV20-1 and TRBJ1-6, with 12 bases identical to TRBD1. The V gene's germline CDR1 is DFQATT and CDR2 SNEGSKA (reference sequence). The CDR3 extends over 16 amino acids. J was trimmed by 8 bases and V by 5 bases; bases with no gene match: 10. This CDR3 reads CSADPGTGGGDSPLHF. CDR3 sequence (DNA): TGCAGTGCTGACCCCGGGACAGGGGGCGGCGATTCACCCCTCCACTTT.

This clonotype has only a few counts. The rearrangement uses TRBV15 and TRBJ2-1, with D possibly TRBD2 on 5 matching bases. The CDR3 spans 15 residues. Germline V gene lookup returns CDR1 LNHNV and CDR2 YYDKDF (reference sequence). V was trimmed by 2 bases and J by 8 bases, leaving 16 bases between them. CDR3 residues: CATSRFSGNGDEQFF. For the CDR3, the DNA is TGTGCCACCAGCAGATTCTCGGGGAATGGGGATGAGCAGTTCTTC.

The rearrangement joins TRBV20-1 to TRBJ2-5; no reliable D call. The V end lost 0 bases, the J end lost 2 bases, and 4 bases lay between the germline ends. The germline CDR1 and CDR2 sequences are DFQATT and SNEGSKA (reference sequence). This CDR3 is 12 amino acids long. This CDR3 is CSARDDQETQYF. The CDR3, as DNA: TGCAGTGCTAGAGACGATCAAGAGACCCAGTACTTC.